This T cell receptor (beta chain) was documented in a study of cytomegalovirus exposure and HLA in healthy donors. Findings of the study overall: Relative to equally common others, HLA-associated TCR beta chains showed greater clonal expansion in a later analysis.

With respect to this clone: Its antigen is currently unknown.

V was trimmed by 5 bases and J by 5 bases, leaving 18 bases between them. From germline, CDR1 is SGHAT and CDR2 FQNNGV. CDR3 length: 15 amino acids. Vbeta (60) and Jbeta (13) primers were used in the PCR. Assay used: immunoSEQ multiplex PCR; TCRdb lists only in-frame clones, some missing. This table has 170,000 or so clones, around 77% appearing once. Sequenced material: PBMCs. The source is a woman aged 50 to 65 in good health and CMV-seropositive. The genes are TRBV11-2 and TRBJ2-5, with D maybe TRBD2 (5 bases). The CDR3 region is CASSPRLSVFETQYF. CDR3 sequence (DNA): TGTGCCAGCAGCCCCAGGCTTAGCGTTTTTGAGACCCAGTACTTC.